Sequencing of this T cell receptor beta chain was carried out in a study of cytomegalovirus exposure and HLA in healthy donors. Study context: There were 65 million to 85 million unique TCRs (from HLA-typed donors) in an early data release. Study conclusions and caveats: Clonal expansion was found to be greater in HLA-associated TCR beta chains than in equally common others in a later analysis. Reports showed the classifier diagnosing cytomegalovirus status with high specificity and sensitivity. Among TCR sequences, most were rare, though some public TCRs appeared in many donors.

CDR1 is MNHEY, CDR2 SVGAGI, per germline. The CDR3 length is 15 residues. A remark on this clone: Its specificity is not known. Sequence at one end of the junction differs from germline and may be a read error.

PCR amplification relied on 60 Vbeta primers (plus 13 Jbeta primers). Sequencing used immunoSEQ multiplex PCR; TCRdb keeps in-frame clones, though not all of them. This sample's table has approximately 80,000 clones. The chain uses TRBV6-5 and TRBJ2-7; tentative D call: TRBD2 (6 bases). Source material: PBMCs. This sequence was found in a man aged 18 to 35 in good health and CMV-seropositive. The CDR3 nucleotides are TGTGCCTGCAGTACCCCCGGGACTGGATCCTACGAGCAGTACTTC. Translating it yields CACSTPGTGSYEQYF.